This T cell receptor beta chain is from a study of vaccination and CD4 T cells after COVID-19. This sample's treatment: roughly nine-day PBMC culture with coronavirus spike peptide pools or control peptides (ViraFEST assay). The germline V gene encodes CDR1 LGHDT and CDR2 YNNKEL (reference sequence). This CDR3 contains 15 residues. V shed 4 bases and J 3 bases; nucleotides not matched to a gene: 7. Sequencing of the DNA from cultured CD4+ T cells was carried out with the Oncomine TCR Beta short-read assay. TCRdb reprocessed the PCR reads with MiXCR, giving one entry per CDR3 protein. The sample holds 23,000 or so distinct CDR3 sequences, about 67% seen once. The sample holds one count of this clonotype. Its target is unknown.

The chain is built from TRBV3-1 and TRBJ1-1; TRBD1 matches at 8 bases. The sample was CD4+ T cells from blood, cultured in vitro, taken after SARS-CoV-2 vaccination. This TCR was sampled from a human donor who received a COVID-19 vaccine. CDR3 sequence (DNA): TGTGCCAGCAGCCTTAGGACAGGGCGTCACACTGAAGCTTTCTTT. Residues: CASSLRTGRHTEAFF.